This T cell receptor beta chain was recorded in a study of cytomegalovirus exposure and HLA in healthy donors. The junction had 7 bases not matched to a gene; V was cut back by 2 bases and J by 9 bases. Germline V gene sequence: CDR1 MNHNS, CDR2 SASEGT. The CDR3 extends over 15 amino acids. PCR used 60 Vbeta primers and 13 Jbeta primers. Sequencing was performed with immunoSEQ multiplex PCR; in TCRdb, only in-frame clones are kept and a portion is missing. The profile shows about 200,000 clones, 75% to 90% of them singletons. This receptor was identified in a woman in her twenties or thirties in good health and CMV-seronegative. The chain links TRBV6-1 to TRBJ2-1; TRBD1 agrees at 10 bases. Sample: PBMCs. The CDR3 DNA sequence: TGTGCCAGCAGTGAACTCGGACAGGGGGTGAGTGAGCAGTTCTTC. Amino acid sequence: CASSELGQGVSEQFF.